The present TCR beta chain was sequenced within a study of T cells after yellow fever vaccination. Looking at the study overall: Low-cell-number fractions underwent preparation using SMART-Seq v4 Ultra Low Input.

TCRdb independently ran MiXCR on the 5' RACE reads; one entry per CDR3 protein. The sample shows under 400,000 distinct CDR3 sequences, about 9.9% of them seen only once. This clonotype was observed a handful of times. V was trimmed by 4 bases and J by 10 bases, leaving 18 bases between them. The CDR3 has 14 residues. Germline V lookup: CDR1 SEHNR, CDR2 FQNEAQ (reference sequence). This chain uses TRBV7-9 with TRBJ2-3; tentatively, D is TRBD1 or TRBD2 (5 bases each). The sample was PBMCs, taken on the day of the first yellow fever vaccination. This TCR was recovered from a man between 18 and 35 years old who received the YFV17D yellow fever vaccine. CDR3 in DNA: TGTGCCAGCAGCTCCTGGGACCCCCTAGGCTCGCAGTATTTT. Protein: CASSSWDPLGSQYF.